These 2 T cell receptor beta chains share one sample of origin, sequenced in a study of blood T cells in healthy people across ages. With a J-beta primer mix and a sample-barcoded 5' primer, a second PCR ran 7 to 11 cycles. TCRdb reprocessed the 5' RACE reads with MiXCR, giving one entry per CDR3 protein. The sample lists more than 1 million distinct CDR3 sequences; 35% to 50% were seen once. The sequenced sample was blood. The origin of the receptors is a woman aged 55 to 70 in good health.

The CDR3 nucleotides read TGTGCCAGTAGTATTACCGGGAGCTCCTACAATGAGCAGTTCTTC. Protein: CASSITGSSYNEQFF. The chain carries TRBV19 and TRBJ2-1; tentatively, D is TRBD2 (6 bases). The CDR3 is 15 amino acids. Trimming took 3 bases from V and 0 from J, leaving 9 bases between them. Germline V gene sequence: CDR1 LNHDA, CDR2 SQIVND (reference sequence).

The table lists this clonotype with a few counts. V and J are TRBV5-5 and TRBJ1-4, with D possibly being TRBD1 (6 bases). V lost 4 bases to trimming and J lost 4 bases, with 11 bases between them. The CDR3 extends over 14 amino acids. The germline CDR1 and CDR2 sequences are SGHKS and YYEKEE (reference sequence). The CDR3 DNA follows: TGTGCCAGCAGCCGAGGGGGGTTTAATGAAAAACTGTTTTTT. This codes for CASSRGGFNEKLFF.